The 22 T cell receptor beta chains below come from one sample, sequenced in a study of blood T cell repertoires in COVID-19. The protocol was immunoSEQ multiplex PCR, while the TCRdb copy is restricted to in-frame clones and leaves out a portion. The top ten clones hold around 7.3% of a sample with approximately 130,000 clones, 88% of them seen once. Sequencing was carried out using peripheral blood. These receptors originate from a man aged 50 or older with acute or convalescent COVID-19.

The chain is built from TRBV30 and TRBJ2-2; 10 bases map to TRBD1. CDR3 size: 15 residues. CDR1 GTSNPN and CDR2 SVGIG come from the germline V gene (reference sequence). V was pared by 3 bases and J by 2 bases, with 3 bases of the junction left unmatched. The CDR3 DNA follows: TGTGCCTGGAGGAGGGACAGGGGTAACACCGGGGAGCTGTTTTTT. This translates into CAWRRDRGNTGELFF.

J is TRBJ2-1 and V is TRBV3-1 (or the pseudogene TRBV3-2); 7 bases map to TRBD2. The CDR3 has 17 residues. Germline CDR1 reads LGHDT; CDR2 reads YNNKEL (reference sequence). The junction had 12 bases not matched to a gene; V was cut back by 3 bases and J by 4 bases. The CDR3 bases are TGTGCCAGCAGCCAGGGGCTTGCGGGAGAAGGGTACAATGAGCAGTTCTTC. It encodes CASSQGLAGEGYNEQFF.

CDR3 in amino acids: CASSQVQGGTYTYNEQFF. CDR3 DNA sequence: TGCGCCAGCAGCCAAGTACAAGGGGGCACCTACACCTACAATGAGCAGTTCTTC. The chain employs TRBV4-3 and TRBJ2-1; 7 nucleotides match TRBD1. This CDR3 has 18 residues. V lost 1 base to trimming and J lost 2 bases; unmatched junction nucleotides: 11. CDR1 is LGHNA, CDR2 YSLEER, per germline.

The J gene is TRBJ1-2, the V gene TRBV5-1; 7 bases are a match to TRBD1. The J segment lost 8 bases and the V segment lost 2 bases, leaving 15 bases of the junction unmatched. This CDR3 contains 16 residues. The germline CDR1 and CDR2 sequences are SGHRS and YFSETQ. The DNA for the CDR3 is TGCGCCAGCAGCTTCTTAGGGGGCGCGGAGTTTTTAGGCTACACCTTC. Its protein is CASSFLGGAEFLGYTF.

V and J are TRBV4-1 and TRBJ2-2; 7 bases align to TRBD2. CDR1 MGHRA and CDR2 YSYEKL come from the germline V gene. This CDR3 comprises 16 residues. With V trimmed by 1 base and J by 6 bases, 8 bases remained unmatched. The CDR3 reads CASSQVPGGNSGELFF. The CDR3 bases are TGCGCCAGCAGCCAAGTGCCGGGGGGTAACTCCGGGGAGCTGTTTTTT.

The chain links TRBV5-6 to TRBJ2-3; possible D gene TRBD2, 6 bases. The CDR3 loop spans 14 amino acids. Per germline, CDR1 SGHDT and CDR2 YYEEEE. Trimming took 2 bases from V and 7 from J, leaving 14 bases between them. CDR3 amino acids: CASSFSGVPYTQYF. CDR3 coding DNA: TGTGCCAGCAGCTTTTCGGGGGTGCCGTATACGCAGTATTTT.

This clone was detected only a few times. The rearrangement joins TRBV4-1 to TRBJ2-7, with TRBD2 matching over 11 bases. The length of the CDR3 is 17 residues. In germline, CDR1 is MGHRA, CDR2 YSYEKL. The V segment lost 1 base and the J segment 4 bases; nucleotides outside the gene matches: 9. The CDR3 nucleotides are TGCGCCAGCAGCCAAGGATATACTAGCGGGAGAGGGTACGAGCAGTACTTC. This sequence encodes CASSQGYTSGRGYEQYF.

V and J are TRBV20-1 and TRBJ2-5; 13 nucleotides match TRBD2. V dropped 3 bases and J dropped 2; count of bases not matched to a gene: 6. This CDR3 comprises 16 residues. Germline-derived CDR1 and CDR2 are DFQATT and SNEGSKA (reference sequence). CDR3 residues: CSASRLAGGRQETQYF. CDR3 in DNA: TGCAGTGCTAGTCGACTAGCGGGAGGCCGTCAAGAGACCCAGTACTTC.

The V call is TRBV20-1, the J call TRBJ1-5; 8 bases line up with TRBD1. Trimming cost V 3 bases and J 0 bases; bases outside gene matches: 7. The CDR3 is 16 amino acids. Germline V lookup: CDR1 DFQATT, CDR2 SNEGSKA (reference sequence). The CDR3 is CSASRQGTSSNQPQHF. The CDR3 DNA reads TGCAGTGCTAGTAGACAGGGGACCTCTAGCAATCAGCCCCAGCATTTT.

This chain joins TRBV19 and TRBJ1-3; D unresolved. Trimming shortened V by 1 base and J by 4 bases, and 11 bases separated the two germline ends. There are 15 residues in the CDR3. The germline gives CDR1 LNHDA, CDR2 SQIVND (reference sequence). CDR3 coding DNA: TGTGCCAGTAGTATAGCCGCGGGCCTCGGAAACACCATATATTTT. Protein: CASSIAAGLGNTIYF.

The J gene is TRBJ1-5, the V gene TRBV18, with D uncertain. From germline, CDR1 is KGHSH and CDR2 LQKENI. The V end lost 3 bases, the J end lost 2 bases, and 8 bases lay between the germline ends. The CDR3 is 14 amino acids. CDR3: CASSPYSGNQPQHF. The CDR3 DNA reads TGTGCCAGCTCACCGTACTCCGGCAATCAGCCCCAGCATTTT.

V usage is TRBV25-1 and J usage is TRBJ1-6, with D perhaps TRBD1 (5 bases). Trimming stripped 4 bases from V and 4 bases from J, with 11 bases between. Per the germline V gene, CDR1 is MGHDK and CDR2 is SYGVNS. The CDR3 is made up of 15 amino acids. CDR3: CASSGAGMYNSPLHF. CDR3 in DNA: TGTGCCAGCAGTGGAGCAGGGATGTATAATTCACCCCTCCACTTT.

The chain combines TRBV28 with TRBJ1-5; 8 nucleotides match TRBD1. Per germline, CDR1 MDHEN and CDR2 SYDVKM. With 6 bases clipped from V and 2 bases from J, the junction kept 9 bases outside the gene matches. This CDR3 region has 16 residues. As DNA, the CDR3 is TGTGCCAGCAGACTGATCAGGGGGCAGGGCAATCAGCCCCAGCATTTT. It yields the protein CASRLIRGQGNQPQHF.

V is TRBV27 and J is TRBJ1-1; TRBD1 matches at 7 bases. The CDR3 loop spans 15 amino acids. CDR1 and CDR2 from the germline V gene are MNHEY and SMNVEV (reference sequence). Losses at the gene ends were 3 bases for V and 2 bases for J; bases not matched to a gene: 6. Written as DNA, the CDR3 is TGTGCCAGCAGTTTTCGGGCAGGGGGTAACACTGAAGCTTTCTTT. Protein: CASSFRAGGNTEAFF.

This rearrangement joins TRBV19 to TRBJ1-2; 10 bases line up with TRBD1. The germline V gene encodes CDR1 LNHDA and CDR2 SQIVND (reference sequence). The CDR3 has 14 amino acids. J gave up 4 bases and V 6 bases, and 5 bases lay outside the gene matches. This chain's CDR3 is CASRTGGSIYGYTF. As DNA, the CDR3 is TGTGCCAGTAGGACAGGGGGCTCTATCTATGGCTACACCTTC.

The rearrangement uses TRBV6-5 and TRBJ2-1, with TRBD2 matching 12 bases. In germline, CDR1 is MNHEY, CDR2 SVGAGI. The CDR3 totals 14 residues. V shed 7 bases, J shed 6 bases, and the junction held 4 bases outside the gene matches. This chain's CDR3 is CASTRTSGTNEQFF. The CDR3 DNA reads TGTGCCAGCACCCGGACTAGCGGGACCAATGAGCAGTTCTTC.

This clone was observed a single time. This chain joins TRBV6-5 and TRBJ2-7; 8 bases map to TRBD2. Germline CDR1 is MNHEY and CDR2 is SVGAGI. The CDR3 loop spans 15 amino acids. J gave up 3 bases and V 6 bases, and 10 bases lay outside the gene matches. For the CDR3, the DNA is TGTGCCAGCAGCGCCGGGACTAGTATCGGCTACGAGCAGTACTTC. This sequence encodes CASSAGTSIGYEQYF.

The V and J genes are TRBV5-4 and TRBJ2-3; 7 positions match TRBD2. J gave up 2 bases and V 6 bases, and 6 bases lay outside the gene matches. CDR1 and CDR2 (germline): SGHNT, YYREEE (reference sequence). The CDR3 is made up of 14 amino acids. The CDR3 nucleotides are TGTGCCAGCATAGAGGGAGGGAACACAGATACGCAGTATTTT. This sequence encodes CASIEGGNTDTQYF.

This clone was detected only a few times. The rearrangement uses TRBV15 and TRBJ1-5; 7 bases are shared with TRBD1. Looked up from germline, CDR1 is LNHNV and CDR2 is YYDKDF (reference sequence). Trimming cost V 7 bases and J 0 bases; bases outside gene matches: 6. The CDR3 has 15 residues. The CDR3 DNA reads TGTGCCACCACCAGTGACAGGGTTAGCAATCAGCCCCAGCATTTT. Amino acids: CATTSDRVSNQPQHF.

The chain recombines TRBV6-5 with TRBJ1-2, with a tentative D call TRBD1 (6 bases). The CDR3 is 12 residues long. In germline, CDR1 is MNHEY, CDR2 SVGAGI. The V gene lost 10 bases and the J gene lost 7 bases, with 16 bases spanning the gap. CDR3 loop: CAIGTLSVGYTF. The CDR3 DNA reads as TGTGCCATCGGGACATTAAGTGTTGGCTACACCTTC.

V usage is TRBV19 and J usage is TRBJ2-7; tentative D call: TRBD2 (6 bases). CDR3 length equals 12 residues. The germline CDR1 and CDR2 sequences are LNHDA and SQIVND (reference sequence). With 3 bases removed from V and 9 bases from J, the gap between germline ends came to 12 bases. This CDR3 is CASSIRGGWQYF. DNA for the CDR3: TGTGCCAGTAGTATTAGGGGAGGCTGGCAGTACTTC.

This chain joins TRBV9 and TRBJ2-6; 7 bases are shared with TRBD2. This CDR3 is 15 amino acids long. V shed 10 bases and J 0 bases; nucleotides not matched to a gene: 7. The germline V gene encodes CDR1 SGDLS and CDR2 YYNGEE. CDR3 sequence (DNA): TGTGCCTGCCGGGACTACAACTCTGGGGCCAACGTCCTGACTTTC. This sequence encodes CACRDYNSGANVLTF.